The entry that follows covers one T cell receptor (beta chain) sequence. The antigen remains unidentified. This record belongs to a study of T cell responses to AZD1222 COVID-19 vaccine. Study observations and caveats: Spike was spanned by vaccine-associated CD4 TCRs, which were dominant at 160-218 and 743-854. Sampled repertoires all dated from after the peak T cell response.

Sequenced by immunoSEQ multiplex PCR; TCRdb stores in-frame clones only, minus some. Of 120,000 to 150,000 clones listed, roughly 89% are singletons. V lost 3 bases, J lost 5 bases, and 7 bases lay in between. Germline V CDR1 and CDR2: MNHEY, SMNVEV (reference sequence). The CDR3 has 13 amino acids. The chain employs TRBV27 and TRBJ2-2; no definite D call. The sequencing here drew on peripheral blood, taken on day 0 of AZD1222 vaccination. This sequence originates from an adult in good health. The CDR3 sequence: CASSLSQTGELFF. In DNA, the CDR3 is TGTGCCAGCAGTTTGTCTCAAACCGGGGAGCTGTTTTTT.